The TCR beta chain under discussion was sequenced for a study of neurological immune-mediated disorders. In its sample, this clonotype was seen many times. The germline gives CDR1 SGHRS, CDR2 YFSETQ. The CDR3 sequence is 16 residues long. V shed 3 bases and J 1 base; nucleotides not matched to a gene: 7. TCRdb ran MiXCR on the 5' RACE reads and lists one entry per CDR3 protein. In the table there are approximately 40,000 distinct CDR3 sequences, 10% to 15% of which are singletons. The sequence was collected from a female donor in good health. The chain combines TRBV5-1 with TRBJ2-3; 8 positions agree with TRBD2. The sequenced sample was PBMCs. The CDR3, as DNA: TGCGCCAGCAGCTCGACTAGCGACCATGGCACAGATACGCAGTATTTT. Protein: CASSSTSDHGTDTQYF.